The present T cell receptor beta chain was sequenced within a study of blood T cell repertoires in COVID-19. In the study overall: Material from acute and convalescent COVID-19 was sourced from the United States, Italy and Spain.

Measured with immunoSEQ multiplex PCR; TCRdb has only the in-frame clones, and not every one. The data contain about 160,000 clones, about 81% of them singletons. V was pared by 1 base and J by 6 bases, with 16 bases between. Germline CDR1 reads SGHVS; CDR2 reads FNYEAQ. This CDR3 contains 15 residues. Sequencing input: peripheral blood. The receptor was isolated from a human donor in a cohort sampled during active COVID-19. The V and J genes are TRBV7-6 and TRBJ2-7, with D unclear. Here the CDR3 reads CASSLDRVARGEQYF. CDR3 sequence (DNA): TGTGCCAGCAGCTTAGATCGAGTTGCGCGAGGCGAGCAGTACTTC.